These T cell receptor beta chains were read from a single sample in a study of neurological immune-mediated disorders. TCRdb reanalysed the 5' RACE reads using MiXCR and keeps one entry per CDR3 protein. The table lists about 76,000 distinct CDR3 sequences, more than 15% of them singletons. Sequencing was carried out using PBMCs. These receptors were obtained from a woman in her thirties or forties in good health. Both conserved end residues are part of each CDR3. The size field is filled for only some rows; it gives once, few, many or a size class.

NA	TRBV6-2/TRBV6-3	TRBJ2-5	CASSSGVKRVQETQYF
NA	TRBV3-1	TRBJ1-2	CASSPPDSRGYGYTF
NA	TRBV6-4	TRBJ2-3	CASSSTSGSTDTQYF
few	TRBV6-1	TRBJ2-2	CASTGRWATGELFF
few	TRBV30	TRBJ2-7	CACLPVEDYEQYF
many	TRBV6-2/TRBV6-3	TRBJ1-4	CATRNREIEKLFF
few	TRBV19	TRBJ1-5	CASSIEAGRSNQPQHF
few	TRBV7-2	TRBJ1-4	CASSLHGDEKLFF
many	TRBV10-3	TRBJ2-7	CAISEYTDRAGEQYF
many	TRBV12-3/TRBV12-4	TRBJ2-3	CASGGGQGRFGKSTDTQYF
NA	TRBV11-2	TRBJ2-5	CAGTAETQYF
NA	TRBV19	TRBJ2-2	CASSSQGGTGELFF
many	TRBV7-2	TRBJ1-6	CASSFPGTAATPLHF
many	TRBV6-5	TRBJ1-1	CASSYSSGGLPEAFF
many	TRBV29-1	TRBJ2-3	CSVVTGKVDTQYF
many	TRBV7-2	TRBJ1-6	CASKRSGRDNSPLHF
many	TRBV9	TRBJ2-2	CASSVQRGGTGELFF
many	TRBV20-1	TRBJ2-5	CSARDGVAGAETQYF
many	TRBV12-5	TRBJ2-1	CASGTDSYNEQFF
many	TRBV7-8	TRBJ2-3	CASSLGPGTTDTQYF
many	TRBV20-1	TRBJ1-1	CSAPQPPGQWAFF
few	TRBV6-1	TRBJ2-3	CASSESMGTDTQYF
many	TRBV7-3	TRBJ1-6	CASSFGTGVNSPLHF
many	TRBV7-2	TRBJ2-3	CASSLVSASTDTQYF
many	TRBV6-1	TRBJ1-5	CASSDKGDQPQHF
few	TRBV6-5	TRBJ1-3	CASSPGQGNTIYF
NA	TRBV5-1	TRBJ2-3	CASRLGLSWREQGDTQYF
many	TRBV5-1	TRBJ2-2	CASSPGQGVMTGELFF
many	TRBV20-1	TRBJ2-1	CSATGRSGGGNEQFF
NA	TRBV4-1	TRBJ2-5	CASSQGLNQETQYF
many	TRBV20-1	TRBJ2-1	CSAKMGQGGNEQFF